The 30 T cell receptor beta chains below were found in one sample sequenced in a study of blood T cell repertoires in COVID-19. Repertoires were generated with immunoSEQ multiplex PCR, while TCRdb's copy carries only in-frame clones and drops some. The profile covers 90,000 to 150,000 clones, with approximately 92% appearing a single time and around 30% taken by the ten largest. Sequencing was performed on peripheral blood. These receptors came from a man between 65 and 85 years old with active or convalescent COVID-19.

The genes are TRBV29-1 and TRBJ2-3, with 7 bases lining up with TRBD1. The CDR3 is 15 residues long. Trimming cost V 7 bases and J 2 bases; bases outside gene matches: 12. CDR1 and CDR2 (germline): SQVTM, ANQGSEA. The CDR3 DNA is TGCAGCGCCCTCCCCGGGGACAGTTTCACAGATACGCAGTATTTT. Its translation: CSALPGDSFTDTQYF.

The gene calls are TRBV7-2 and TRBJ2-3; 9 bases are a match to TRBD2. The V gene end was trimmed by 5 bases and the J gene end by 6 bases; junction bases not matched to a gene: 6. CDR1 and CDR2 from the germline V gene are SGHTA and FQGNSA. This CDR3 spans 14 amino acids. The CDR3 DNA reads as TGTGCCAGCAGCCCCGGCAGCGGGAGGGATACGCAGTATTTT. As protein: CASSPGSGRDTQYF.

The CDR3 loop is CASSQGTGLNTEAFF. The CDR3 coding sequence is TGCGCCAGCAGCCAAGGAACAGGCTTGAACACTGAAGCTTTCTTT. The chain links TRBV4-1 to TRBJ1-1, with D possibly being TRBD1 (5 bases). V was trimmed by 1 base and J by 0 bases, leaving 9 bases between them. Germline V gives CDR1 MGHRA, CDR2 YSYEKL. The CDR3 length is 15 residues.

The chain couples TRBV5-5 to TRBJ1-6; 11 bases agree with TRBD1. The CDR3 has 15 amino acids. The ends lost 4 bases at V and 7 bases at J; junction bases unmatched: 4. In germline, CDR1 is SGHKS, CDR2 YYEKEE (reference sequence). In nucleotides, the CDR3 is TGTGCCAGCAGCCAAGGACAGGGGGCGAATTCACCCCTCCACTTT. Its protein is CASSQGQGANSPLHF.

This CDR3 reads CAWGDSQVTGANVLTF. The DNA for the CDR3 is TGTGCCTGGGGCGACTCCCAAGTCACTGGGGCCAACGTCCTGACTTTC. The rearrangement uses TRBV30 and TRBJ2-6; no reliable D call. Trimming removed 5 bases at V and 2 bases at J, with 16 bases between. Germline V lookup: CDR1 GTSNPN, CDR2 SVGIG (reference sequence). The CDR3 has 16 amino acids.

Only a few counts were recorded for this clone. V and J are TRBV6-6 and TRBJ2-7, with no clear D. The germline V gene has CDR1 MNHNY and CDR2 SVGAGI (reference sequence). This CDR3 spans 13 amino acids. V was trimmed by 5 bases and J by 4 bases, leaving 12 bases between them. The CDR3 DNA reads as TGTGCCAGCAGTCTGGGCCCTCTTTACGAGCAGTACTTC. It specifies CASSLGPLYEQYF.

Concerning this clone itself: Other nucleotide sequences in the sample specify the same CDR3. The V call is TRBV12-3 or TRBV12-4, the J call TRBJ1-2; maybe TRBD1 (5 bases). This CDR3 region has 13 residues. The V and J ends lost 2 bases and 3 bases respectively, with 7 bases between them. The CDR3 loop is CASSLRGDYGYTF. The CDR3 DNA sequence: TGTGCCAGCAGTTTACGGGGGGACTATGGCTACACCTTC.

The chain links TRBV28 to TRBJ1-5; TRBD1 might be the D (5 bases). This CDR3 contains 14 residues. Trimming pared 3 bases from V and 6 bases from J, leaving 12 bases between. Germline CDR1 reads MDHEN; CDR2 reads SYDVKM. CDR3 sequence (DNA): TGTGCCAGCAGTTTCGTCAGGGAACGTCAGCCCCAGCATTTT. Translated, it gives CASSFVRERQPQHF.

This clone was detected once. The chain is built from TRBV28 and TRBJ2-1, with TRBD2 identical over 12 bases. The germline CDR1 and CDR2 sequences are MDHEN and SYDVKM. V shed 5 bases and J 5 bases; nucleotides not matched to a gene: 4. The CDR3 is 15 amino acids. CDR3 bases: TGTGCCAGCAGTGCTAGCGGGAGGGTGAACAATGAGCAGTTCTTC. It specifies CASSASGRVNNEQFF. Full variable domain (rest looked up from reference TRBV28 and TRBJ2-1): DVKVTQSSRYLVKRTGEKVFLECVQDMDHENMFWYRQDPGLGLRLIYFSYDVKMKEKGDIPEGYSVSREKKERFSLILESASTNQTSMYLCASSASGRVNNEQFFGPGTRLTVL.

The table lists this clone with a count of one. This sequence joins TRBV10-3 and TRBJ1-2, with no clear D. The CDR3 contains 15 residues. The germline V and J ends were trimmed by 6 bases and 6 bases, with 20 bases remaining between them. Germline assignment: CDR1 ENHRY and CDR2 SYGVKD. CDR3 bases: TGTGCCATCAGCCACAGATCCGGCACGGGAGATGGCTACACCTTC. It specifies CAISHRSGTGDGYTF.

DNA of the CDR3: TGTGCTAGTGGTCTGACTAGCGGGACTGAGCAGTTCTTC. It translates to CASGLTSGTEQFF. The gene calls are TRBV12-5 and TRBJ2-1; TRBD2 aligns across 11 bases. Germline CDR1 is LGHNT and CDR2 is FRNRAP. The CDR3 extends over 13 amino acids. Losses at the gene ends were 5 bases for V and 9 bases for J; bases not matched to a gene: 3. The variable domain in full, with the rest retrieved from reference TRBV12-5 and TRBJ2-1, is DARVTQTPRHKVTEMGQEVTMRCQPILGHNTVFWYRQTMMQGLELLAYFRNRAPLDDSGMPKDRFSAEMPDATLATLKIQPSEPRDSAVYFCASGLTSGTEQFFGPGTRLTVL.

V gene TRBV15 combines with J gene TRBJ2-1, with D maybe TRBD2 (6 bases). Germline V CDR1 and CDR2: LNHNV, YYDKDF (reference sequence). Trimming took 0 bases from V and 5 from J, leaving 17 bases between them. The CDR3 length is 17 residues. The CDR3 coding sequence is TGTGCCACCAGCAGAGATAAGCGCCTAGCGTTTGACAATGAGCAGTTCTTC. Amino acid sequence: CATSRDKRLAFDNEQFF. Combining the CDR3 with reference TRBV15 and TRBJ2-1 gives the whole variable domain DAMVIQNPRYQVTQFGKPVTLSCSQTLNHNVMYWYQQKSSQAPKLLFHYYDKDFNNEADTPDNFQSRRPNTSFCFLDIRSPGLGDTAMYLCATSRDKRLAFDNEQFFGPGTRLTVL.

The V gene is TRBV11-3, the J gene TRBJ2-3, with 8 bases aligning to TRBD1. Germline loops: CDR1 SGHNT, CDR2 YENEEA. This CDR3 spans 16 amino acids. With V trimmed by 1 base and J by 2 bases, 5 bases remained unmatched. CDR3 bases: TGTGCCAGCAGCTTAGGGGACAGGACTAACACAGATACGCAGTATTTT. Its protein product is CASSLGDRTNTDTQYF. Drawing the rest from reference TRBV11-3 and TRBJ2-3, the complete variable domain is EAGVVQSPRYKIIEKKQPVAFWCNPISGHNTLYWYLQNLGQGPELLIRYENEEAVDDSQLPKDRFSAERLKGVDSTLKIQPAELGDSAVYLCASSLGDRTNTDTQYFGPGTRLTVL.

The J gene is TRBJ2-1, the V gene TRBV5-5; TRBD2 agrees at 15 bases. The CDR3 covers 18 residues. Looked up from germline, CDR1 is SGHKS and CDR2 is YYEKEE (reference sequence). Losses at the gene ends were 4 bases for V and 1 base for J; bases not matched to a gene: 6. As DNA, the CDR3 is TGTGCCAGCAGCCCCCCGGGACTAGCGGGAGGATCCTACAATGAGCAGTTCTTC. It encodes CASSPPGLAGGSYNEQFF. The full variable domain, in which reference TRBV5-5 and TRBJ2-1 provide the parts outside the CDR3, is DAGVTQSPTHLIKTRGQQVTLRCSPISGHKSVSWYQQVLGQGPQFIFQYYEKEERGRGNFPDRFSARQFPNYSSELNVNALLLGDSALYLCASSPPGLAGGSYNEQFFGPGTRLTVL.

This clone was counted a few times. The rearrangement links TRBV29-1 to TRBJ2-7, with D perhaps TRBD1 (5 bases). The CDR3 is made up of 13 amino acids. Looked up from germline, CDR1 is SQVTM and CDR2 is ANQGSEA. Trimming cost V 8 bases and J 3 bases, with 17 bases left between them. The CDR3 spells CSILGHRNYEQYF. CDR3 DNA: TGCAGCATATTAGGACACAGGAACTACGAGCAGTACTTC.

The gene calls are TRBV18 and TRBJ1-4; D might be TRBD1 (5 bases). CDR1 is KGHSH and CDR2 is LQKENI in the germline V gene. V was cut by 3 bases and J by 0 bases, with 11 bases left in between. The CDR3 is made up of 16 amino acids. The CDR3 region is CASSPRRGSTNEKLFF. The DNA of the CDR3 is TGTGCCAGCTCACCTCGGAGGGGCTCAACTAATGAAAAACTGTTTTTT.

V usage is TRBV29-1 and J usage is TRBJ2-3, with 10 bases lining up with TRBD2. V lost 7 bases to trimming and J lost 0 bases; unmatched junction nucleotides: 13. The CDR3 is 17 residues long. Germline-derived CDR1 and CDR2 are SQVTM and ANQGSEA. CDR3 loop: CSAKAGGPYTSTDTQYF. The CDR3 region has the DNA TGCAGCGCAAAAGCGGGAGGGCCTTATACGAGCACAGATACGCAGTATTTT.

V usage is TRBV19 and J usage is TRBJ1-1, with D possibly being TRBD1 (6 bases). This CDR3 has 15 residues. The ends were cut back, 9 bases at V and 0 bases at J, with 17 bases in the middle. Germline CDR1 is LNHDA and CDR2 is SQIVND (reference sequence). DNA of the CDR3: TGTGCCAGCCGCCCCACAGGGATTATGAACACTGAAGCTTTCTTT. It codes for CASRPTGIMNTEAFF.

The rearrangement uses TRBV7-2 and TRBJ2-1, with 9 bases identical to TRBD2. J gave up 1 base and V 2 bases, and 3 bases lay outside the gene matches. The CDR3 runs 16 residues. Germline CDR1 and CDR2: SGHTA and FQGNSA. The CDR3 sequence: CASSLSSGASYNEQFF. The CDR3, as DNA: TGTGCCAGCAGCTTATCTAGCGGGGCTTCCTACAATGAGCAGTTCTTC.

This sequence joins TRBV7-9 and TRBJ1-4; a weak D match, TRBD1 (5 bases). Germline assignment: CDR1 SEHNR and CDR2 FQNEAQ (reference sequence). This CDR3 has 14 amino acids. The ends were cut back, 5 bases at V and 10 bases at J, with 17 bases in the middle. The CDR3 is CASSPSREQGKLFF. DNA for the CDR3: TGTGCCAGCAGCCCTTCTAGAGAGCAGGGAAAACTGTTTTTT.

This sequence joins TRBV21-1 and TRBJ1-5; the table's D call TRBD1 went unverified against the DNA. TRBV21-1 is a pseudogene. The CDR3 loop spans 14 amino acids. The CDR3 loop reads CASSKWPDNQPQHF. Written as DNA, the CDR3 is TGTGCCAGCAGCAAATGGCCAGACAATCAGCCCCAGCATTTT.

This chain uses TRBV9 with TRBJ2-2, with 7 bases fitting TRBD2. The CDR3 covers 16 residues. The germline V gene encodes CDR1 SGDLS and CDR2 YYNGEE. V was clipped by 2 bases and J by 0 bases; unmatched bases: 4. The CDR3 sequence: CASSVPAGSNTGELFF. Written as DNA, the CDR3 is TGTGCCAGCAGCGTCCCAGCGGGATCGAACACCGGGGAGCTGTTTTTT.

The V call is TRBV27, the J call TRBJ1-4, with D possibly TRBD1 on 6 matching bases. The germline CDR1 and CDR2 sequences are MNHEY and SMNVEV (reference sequence). This CDR3 has 15 amino acids. V gave up 10 bases and J gave up 4 bases, with 19 bases separating them. CDR3 nucleotides: TGTGCCAACCGGGGGGGGGCGCAAAATAATGAAAAACTGTTTTTT. Its protein is CANRGGAQNNEKLFF. The full variable domain, in which reference TRBV27 and TRBJ1-4 provide the parts outside the CDR3, is EAQVTQNPRYLITVTGKKLTVTCSQNMNHEYMSWYRQDPGLGLRQIYYSMNVEVTDKGDVPEGYKVSRKEKRNFPLILESPSPNQTSLYFCANRGGAQNNEKLFFGSGTQLSVL.

This chain links TRBV9 with TRBJ2-1, with TRBD2 matching 14 bases. The CDR3 extends over 18 amino acids. Trimming took 4 bases from V and 2 from J; bases not matched to a gene: 8. Germline V lookup: CDR1 SGDLS, CDR2 YYNGEE. The DNA for the CDR3 is TGTGCCAGCAGCCCCGGGACTAGCGGGAGCCCTCCCTACAATGAGCAGTTCTTC. Its protein is CASSPGTSGSPPYNEQFF.

V gene TRBV10-3 combines with J gene TRBJ2-7; 7 bases are shared with TRBD1. V was clipped by 4 bases and J by 2 bases; unmatched bases: 2. In germline, CDR1 is ENHRY, CDR2 SYGVKD. This CDR3 comprises 13 residues. The CDR3 DNA follows: TGTGCCATCAGTGTGACAGGGCCCTACGAGCAGTACTTC. Translated, it gives CAISVTGPYEQYF.

V and J are TRBV7-9 and TRBJ2-3; 10 bases are shared with TRBD2. Germline-derived CDR1 and CDR2 are SEHNR and FQNEAQ (reference sequence). This CDR3 has 14 residues. The V gene end was trimmed by 5 bases and the J gene end by 7 bases; junction bases not matched to a gene: 6. CDR3: CASSHGTSVNTQYF. In nucleotides, the CDR3 is TGTGCCAGCAGCCATGGGACTAGCGTAAATACGCAGTATTTT.

The chain couples TRBV2 to TRBJ2-7; D gene unclear. The V end lost 5 bases, the J end lost 3 bases, and 5 bases lay between the germline ends. Germline CDR1 is SNHLY and CDR2 is FYNNEI. The CDR3 spans 11 residues. The CDR3, as DNA: TGTGCCAGCAGTCTTCGCTACGAGCAGTACTTC. Translation: CASSLRYEQYF. Filled out from reference TRBV2 and TRBJ2-7, the complete variable domain reads EPEVTQTPSHQVTQMGQEVILRCVPISNHLYFYWYRQILGQKVEFLVSFYNNEISEKSEIFDDQFSVERPDGSNFTLKIRSTKLEDSAMYFCASSLRYEQYFGPGTRLTVT.

V usage is TRBV5-1 and J usage is TRBJ2-3; 8 bases are a match to TRBD2. The germline CDR1 and CDR2 sequences are SGHRS and YFSETQ. Trimming cost V 5 bases and J 10 bases; bases outside gene matches: 18. The CDR3 runs to 16 residues. This CDR3 is CASRSSGGTSGIAQYF. The CDR3, as DNA: TGCGCCAGCAGGTCGTCCGGCGGGACTAGTGGGATAGCGCAGTATTTT.

The rearrangement links TRBV27 to TRBJ1-1; the D gene is possibly TRBD1 (5 bases). Germline V gene sequence: CDR1 MNHEY, CDR2 SMNVEV (reference sequence). V shed 4 bases and J shed 10 bases, with 22 bases lying between them. The CDR3 covers 15 residues. The chain's CDR3 is CASSSPRAAGQGAFF. CDR3 nucleotide sequence: TGTGCCAGCAGTTCCCCTAGGGCGGCAGGGCAGGGAGCTTTCTTT.

This clone was seen once. This chain links TRBV21-1 with TRBJ1-5; the table assigns TRBD1, which was not confirmed against the DNA. TRBV21-1 counts as a pseudogene. The CDR3 runs to 13 residues. CDR3 DNA: TGTGCCAGCAGCAAGCAGGGGTATCAGCCCCAGCATTTT. Translation gives CASSKQGYQPQHF.